The 21 T cell receptor beta chains below all came from one sample that was sequenced in a study of T cells in Graves' hyperthyroidism and ophthalmopathy. The investigators amplified TCR beta CDR3 regions from RNA transcripts. The HTBI primer set drove a first-round RT-PCR of the TCR CDR3. TCRdb processed the multiplex PCR reads anew with MiXCR; each CDR3 protein has one entry. The sample gives some 580,000 distinct CDR3 sequences, approximately 15% of which show up once; about 3.5% is in the top ten. Sequenced input: blood. These TCRs come from a woman aged 35 to 49 with Graves' ophthalmopathy.

This chain joins TRBV7-9 and TRBJ2-7, with TRBD1 identical over 8 bases. The CDR3 covers 14 residues. V shed 5 bases and J 5 bases; nucleotides not matched to a gene: 8. Germline loops: CDR1 SEHNR, CDR2 FQNEAQ (reference sequence). CDR3 in amino acids: CASSTRTGLNEQYF. CDR3 DNA sequence: TGTGCCAGCAGCACACGGACAGGGCTCAACGAGCAGTACTTC.

This clonotype was found many times. This sequence joins TRBV12-3 or TRBV12-4 and TRBJ1-1; no definite D call. This CDR3 is 13 amino acids long. The V end was cut by 5 bases, the J end by 1 base, with 8 bases between. CDR3 amino acids: CASSVQANTEAFF. CDR3 nucleotides: TGTGCCAGCAGTGTACAAGCGAACACTGAAGCTTTCTTT.

CDR3 bases: TGCGCCAGCAGTGCTCGGGTGGGGAGAAACACTGAAGCTTTCTTT. Translated, it gives CASSARVGRNTEAFF. This chain connects TRBV10-1 to TRBJ1-1; D is unresolved. This CDR3 has 15 amino acids. Trimming left V 4 bases short and J 2 bases short, with 14 bases between. Germline V gene lookup returns CDR1 WNHNN and CDR2 SYGVQD (reference sequence).

V gene TRBV30 combines with J gene TRBJ2-1, with 8 bases aligning to TRBD2. CDR1 is GTSNPN, CDR2 SVGIG, per germline (reference sequence). The CDR3 runs 13 residues. With V trimmed by 4 bases and J by 8 bases, 7 bases remained unmatched. DNA of the CDR3: TGTGCCTGGACGAGCGGGAGTGGGGATGAGCAGTTCTTC. Amino acid sequence: CAWTSGSGDEQFF.

Turning to this clonotype: This may arise from a read error, as a much more abundant clone is one base away. J is TRBJ2-5 and V is TRBV7-2; the match to TRBD2 covers 8 bases. V lost 4 bases to trimming and J lost 2 bases; unmatched junction nucleotides: 6. This CDR3 is 15 amino acids long. Germline assignment: CDR1 SGHTA and CDR2 FQGNSA. The CDR3 region is CASSSWRGVQETQYF. Here the CDR3 DNA reads TGTGCCAGCAGCTCCTGGCGGGGGGTACAAGAGACCCAGTACTTC.

The V call is TRBV19, the J call TRBJ1-5, with D unclear. Germline V lookup: CDR1 LNHDA, CDR2 SQIVND (reference sequence). The CDR3 has 14 amino acids. Trimming took off 6 bases at V and 0 bases at J, with 9 bases between the two ends. Here the CDR3 reads CASRTLDSNQPQHF. The DNA for the CDR3 is TGTGCCAGTAGGACCTTGGATAGCAATCAGCCCCAGCATTTT.

This clonotype came up many times. The chain is built from TRBV2 and TRBJ1-2, with a tentative D call TRBD1 (6 bases). The germline V gene has CDR1 SNHLY and CDR2 FYNNEI. Trimming stripped 6 bases from V and 8 bases from J, with 19 bases between. This CDR3 contains 14 residues. As DNA, the CDR3 is TGTGCCAGCAGGCCCTGGGACACGGGAGGCGGCTACACCTTC. Translation: CASRPWDTGGGYTF.

The gene calls are TRBV6-4 and TRBJ1-5; the match to TRBD1 covers 10 bases. Per germline, CDR1 MRHNA and CDR2 SNTAGT. Losses at the gene ends were 4 bases for V and 6 bases for J; bases not matched to a gene: 6. CDR3 size: 15 residues. CDR3 nucleotides: TGTGCCAGCAGTGCCGGGACAGGGGTAGGTCAGCCCCAGCATTTT. It codes for CASSAGTGVGQPQHF.

Ten or more counts support this clonotype. J is TRBJ2-1 and V is TRBV7-3; 7 bases fit TRBD2. V was pared by 3 bases and J by 5 bases, with 7 bases of the junction left unmatched. CDR1 and CDR2 (germline): SGHTA, FQGTGA. The CDR3 totals 15 residues. The CDR3 coding sequence is TGTGCCAGCAGCTTCCAAAGGGGAGGGAACAATGAGCAGTTCTTC. Its protein is CASSFQRGGNNEQFF.

This clonotype was observed at least ten times. The J gene is TRBJ1-5, the V gene TRBV28; weak D call: TRBD1 (6 bases). CDR3 size: 15 residues. Germline lookup yields CDR1 MDHEN and CDR2 SYDVKM. Trimming stripped 7 bases from V and 7 bases from J, with 20 bases between. CDR3 loop: CASTKPHRVGQPQHF. The CDR3 nucleotides are TGTGCCAGCACTAAACCTCACAGGGTCGGCCAGCCCCAGCATTTT.

The chain employs TRBV18 and TRBJ1-3; D remains unclear. The germline gives CDR1 KGHSH, CDR2 LQKENI. V dropped 6 bases and J dropped 4 bases, with 13 bases sitting between them. CDR3 size: 14 residues. For the CDR3, the DNA is TGTGCCAGCTCCCCCGGATCGGCAGGAAACACCATATATTTT. Amino acid sequence: CASSPGSAGNTIYF.

There are many counts of this clonotype. The chain links TRBV3-1 to TRBJ2-1; 11 nucleotides align to TRBD2. The junction had 12 bases not matched to a gene; V was cut back by 3 bases and J by 14 bases. The germline V gene has CDR1 LGHDT and CDR2 YNNKEL (reference sequence). CDR3 length: 15 residues. The DNA for the CDR3 is TGTGCCAGCAGCCATGGGCTAGCGGGGGGCCCTGCCGAGTTCTTC. Translating it yields CASSHGLAGGPAEFF.

This clonotype was observed at least ten times. The V gene is TRBV2, the J gene TRBJ2-1; D may be TRBD2 (6 bases). This CDR3 comprises 15 residues. The ends were cut back, 6 bases at V and 4 bases at J, with 16 bases in the middle. The germline V gene encodes CDR1 SNHLY and CDR2 FYNNEI. The CDR3 coding sequence is TGTGCCAGCAGCCGGGAGCCCAATGAGTACAATGAGCAGTTCTTC. Protein sequence: CASSREPNEYNEQFF. The variable domain in full, completed from reference TRBV2 and TRBJ2-1, reads EPEVTQTPSHQVTQMGQEVILRCVPISNHLYFYWYRQILGQKVEFLVSFYNNEISEKSEIFDDQFSVERPDGSNFTLKIRSTKLEDSAMYFCASSREPNEYNEQFFGPGTRLTVL.

This clonotype showed up many times. The rearrangement uses TRBV28 and TRBJ2-1, with TRBD2 identical over 9 bases. V trimming: 3 bases; J trimming: 8 bases; junction bases outside the gene matches: 2. CDR1 is MDHEN and CDR2 is SYDVKM in the germline V gene. The length of the CDR3 is 13 residues. In nucleotides, the CDR3 is TGTGCCAGCAGTTTGGTAGCGGGGGATGAGCAGTTCTTC. Encoded protein: CASSLVAGDEQFF. Filled out from reference TRBV28 and TRBJ2-1, the complete variable domain reads DVKVTQSSRYLVKRTGEKVFLECVQDMDHENMFWYRQDPGLGLRLIYFSYDVKMKEKGDIPEGYSVSREKKERFSLILESASTNQTSMYLCASSLVAGDEQFFGPGTRLTVL.

As DNA, the CDR3 is TGTGCCAGCAGTAACGCCGGGGTAGAAGAGACCCAGTACTTC. Residues: CASSNAGVEETQYF. This sequence joins TRBV6-1 and TRBJ2-5, with a tentative D call TRBD2 (5 bases). The ends were cut back, 5 bases at V and 3 bases at J, with 13 bases in the middle. Germline loops: CDR1 MNHNS, CDR2 SASEGT. The CDR3 spans 14 residues.

This clonotype was seen at least ten times. This chain joins TRBV24-1 and TRBJ2-3, with 14 bases that match TRBD2. The V gene's germline CDR1 is KGHDR and CDR2 SFDVKD. V shed 5 bases, J shed 4 bases, and the junction held 7 bases outside the gene matches. The CDR3 covers 17 residues. The CDR3: CATSAPGLAGAPDTQYF. The CDR3 nucleotides are TGTGCCACCAGTGCACCGGGACTAGCGGGAGCCCCAGATACGCAGTATTTT.

There are many counts of this clonotype. V and J are TRBV7-8 and TRBJ2-1; 7 bases map to TRBD2. There are 17 residues in the CDR3. J was trimmed by 6 bases and V by 0 bases; bases with no gene match: 11. Germline V gene data show CDR1 as SGHVS and CDR2 as FQNEAQ. The DNA of the CDR3 is TGTGCCAGCAGCTTAGCTGAGACTAGCTTTTTCCTCAATGAGCAGTTCTTC. Protein sequence: CASSLAETSFFLNEQFF.

This clonotype was counted at least ten times. The genes are TRBV7-3 and TRBJ2-5, with D hard to call. Per germline, CDR1 SGHTA and CDR2 FQGTGA. V lost 6 bases and J 2 bases, leaving 16 bases between the germline ends. The CDR3 loop spans 15 amino acids. Here the CDR3 DNA reads TGTGCCAGCAGTTTCCATCGTCCAAAACAAGAGACCCAGTACTTC. This gives the protein CASSFHRPKQETQYF.

This sequence joins TRBV29-1 and TRBJ1-1; weak D call: TRBD1 (5 bases). This CDR3 spans 11 amino acids. In germline, CDR1 is SQVTM, CDR2 ANQGSEA. The ends were cut back, 3 bases at V and 8 bases at J, with 10 bases in the middle. CDR3 bases: TGCAGCGTTGATACGGACAAGGAAGCTTTCTTT. This gives the protein CSVDTDKEAFF.

The chain joins TRBV10-2 to TRBJ2-7; D gene uncertain. The CDR3 sequence is 12 residues long. Trimming took off 5 bases at V and 6 bases at J, with 11 bases between the two ends. Looked up from germline, CDR1 is WSHSY and CDR2 is SAAADI. CDR3 sequence (DNA): TGCGCCAGCAGTTTGGGGTTCTCCGAGCAGTACTTC. Translating gives CASSLGFSEQYF.

This clonotype showed up many times. The gene calls are TRBV2 and TRBJ2-1; D uncertain. This CDR3 spans 11 amino acids. V was trimmed by 3 bases and J by 10 bases, leaving 7 bases between them. The germline gives CDR1 SNHLY, CDR2 FYNNEI. This CDR3 reads CASSDEGEQFF. Written as DNA, the CDR3 is TGTGCCAGCAGTGACGAAGGGGAGCAGTTCTTC.